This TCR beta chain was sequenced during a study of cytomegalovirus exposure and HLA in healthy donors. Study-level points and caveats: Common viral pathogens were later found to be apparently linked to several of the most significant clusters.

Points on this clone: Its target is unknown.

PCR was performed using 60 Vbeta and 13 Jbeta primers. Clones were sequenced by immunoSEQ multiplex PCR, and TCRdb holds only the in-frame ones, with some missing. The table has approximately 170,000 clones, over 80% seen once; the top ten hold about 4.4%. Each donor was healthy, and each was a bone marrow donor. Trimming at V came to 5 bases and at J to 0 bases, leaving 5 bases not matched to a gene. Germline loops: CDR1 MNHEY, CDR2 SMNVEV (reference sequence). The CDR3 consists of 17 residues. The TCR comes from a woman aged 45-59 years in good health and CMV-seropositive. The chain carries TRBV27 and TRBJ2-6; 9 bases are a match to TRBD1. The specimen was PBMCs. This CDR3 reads CASSAGTGSSGANVLTF. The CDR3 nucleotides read TGTGCCAGCAGTGCCGGGACAGGGTCCTCTGGGGCCAACGTCCTGACTTTC.